This TCR beta chain emerged from a study of OX40 agonist ivuxolimab in advanced cancers. Study-wide background: Every 2 weeks, patients got intravenous ivuxolimab at one of six dose levels (0.01-10 mg/kg).

Points on this clone: What it binds is not known.

General study findings and limits: Relative to CD4+ cells, CD8+ T cells on average had more expanded clones.

Generated by immunoSEQ multiplex PCR, the TCRdb table keeps only in-frame clones and is missing some. The sample includes some 77,000 clones, less than 95% seen only once; the top ten take about 1.8%. Blood sampling was done at baseline, cycle 4 day 1, and cycle 7 day 1. The trim removed 3 bases at V and 4 bases at J, leaving 5 bases unmatched. This CDR3 comprises 16 residues. Germline CDR1 reads SQVTM; CDR2 reads ANQGSEA. Sequences were derived from CD4+ or CD8+ T cells sorted from blood, sampled in a trial of the OX40 agonist ivuxolimab. The receptor's source is an adult with an advanced solid tumor such as melanoma, head and neck, liver or kidney cancer. The V gene is TRBV29-1, the J gene TRBJ2-6, with TRBD1 matching over 11 bases. The CDR3 spells CSVEGDRGAGANVLTF. Written as DNA, the CDR3 is TGCAGCGTTGAGGGGGACAGGGGGGCCGGGGCCAACGTCCTGACTTTC. Filled out from reference TRBV29-1 and TRBJ2-6, the complete variable domain reads SAVISQKPSRDICQRGTSLTIQCQVDSQVTMMFWYRQQPGQSLTLIATANQGSEATYESGFVIDKFPISRPNLTFSTLTVSNMSPEDSSIYLCSVEGDRGAGANVLTFGAGSRLTVL.